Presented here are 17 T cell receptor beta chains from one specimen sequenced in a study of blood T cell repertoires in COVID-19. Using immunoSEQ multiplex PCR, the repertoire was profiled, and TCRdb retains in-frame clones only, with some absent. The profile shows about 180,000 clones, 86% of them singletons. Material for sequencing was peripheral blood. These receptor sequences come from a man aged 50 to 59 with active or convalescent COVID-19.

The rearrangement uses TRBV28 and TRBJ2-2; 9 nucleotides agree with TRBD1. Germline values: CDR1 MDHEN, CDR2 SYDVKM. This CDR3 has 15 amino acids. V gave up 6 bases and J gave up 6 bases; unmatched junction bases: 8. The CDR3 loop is CASRSGQGTSGELFF. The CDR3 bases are TGTGCCAGCAGGTCGGGACAGGGTACTTCCGGGGAGCTGTTTTTT. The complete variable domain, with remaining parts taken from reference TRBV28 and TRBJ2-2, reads DVKVTQSSRYLVKRTGEKVFLECVQDMDHENMFWYRQDPGLGLRLIYFSYDVKMKEKGDIPEGYSVSREKKERFSLILESASTNQTSMYLCASRSGQGTSGELFFGEGSRLTVL.

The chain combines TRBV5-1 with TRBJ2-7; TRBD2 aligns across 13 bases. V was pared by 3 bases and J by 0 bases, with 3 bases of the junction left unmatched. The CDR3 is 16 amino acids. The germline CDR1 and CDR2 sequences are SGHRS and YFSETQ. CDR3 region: CASSWGTSGNSYEQYF. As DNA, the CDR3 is TGCGCCAGCAGCTGGGGGACTAGCGGGAACTCCTACGAGCAGTACTTC.

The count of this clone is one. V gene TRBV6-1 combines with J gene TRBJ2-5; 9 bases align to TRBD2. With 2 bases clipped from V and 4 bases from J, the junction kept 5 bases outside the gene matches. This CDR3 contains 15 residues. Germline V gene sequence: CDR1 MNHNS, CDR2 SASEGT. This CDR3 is CASSENSGRAETQYF. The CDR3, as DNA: TGTGCCAGCAGTGAAAATAGCGGGAGAGCAGAGACCCAGTACTTC.

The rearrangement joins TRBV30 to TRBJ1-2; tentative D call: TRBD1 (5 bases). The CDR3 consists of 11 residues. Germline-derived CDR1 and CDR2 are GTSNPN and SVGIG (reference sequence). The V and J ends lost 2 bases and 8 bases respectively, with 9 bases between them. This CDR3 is CAWSIGAGYTF. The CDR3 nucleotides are TGTGCCTGGAGTATAGGGGCGGGCTACACCTTC. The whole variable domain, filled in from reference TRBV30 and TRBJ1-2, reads SQTIHQWPATLVQPVGSPLSLECTVEGTSNPNLYWYRQAAGRGLQLLFYSVGIGQISSEVPQNLSASRPQDRQFILSSKKLLLSDSGFYLCAWSIGAGYTFGSGTRLTVV.

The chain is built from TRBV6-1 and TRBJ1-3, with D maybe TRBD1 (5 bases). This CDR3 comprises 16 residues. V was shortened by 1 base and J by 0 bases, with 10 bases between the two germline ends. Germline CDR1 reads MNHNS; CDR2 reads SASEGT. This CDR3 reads CASSEGQTYSGNTIYF. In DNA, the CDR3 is TGTGCCAGCAGTGAAGGACAGACATACTCTGGAAACACCATATATTTT.

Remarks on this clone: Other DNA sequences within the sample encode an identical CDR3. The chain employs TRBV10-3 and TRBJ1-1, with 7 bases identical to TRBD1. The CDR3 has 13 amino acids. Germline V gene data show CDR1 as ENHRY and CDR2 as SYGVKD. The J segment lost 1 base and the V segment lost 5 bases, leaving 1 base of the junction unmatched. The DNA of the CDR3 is TGTGCCATCAGTCAGGGGGGGAACACTGAAGCTTTCTTT. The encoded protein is CAISQGGNTEAFF.

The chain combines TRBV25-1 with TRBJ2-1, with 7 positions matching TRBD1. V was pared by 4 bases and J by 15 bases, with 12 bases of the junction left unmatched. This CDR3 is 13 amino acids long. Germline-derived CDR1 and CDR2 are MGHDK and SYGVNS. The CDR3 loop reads CASSVFEGAIRFF. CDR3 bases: TGTGCCAGCAGTGTATTCGAGGGGGCGATACGGTTCTTC.

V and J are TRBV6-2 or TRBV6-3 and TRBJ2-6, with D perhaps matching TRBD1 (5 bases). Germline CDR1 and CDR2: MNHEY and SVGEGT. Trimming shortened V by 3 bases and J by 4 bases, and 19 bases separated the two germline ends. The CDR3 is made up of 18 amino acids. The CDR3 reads CASSYGVGLQDGANVLTF. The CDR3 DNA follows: TGTGCCAGCAGTTATGGGGTGGGGCTTCAGGACGGGGCCAACGTCCTGACTTTC.

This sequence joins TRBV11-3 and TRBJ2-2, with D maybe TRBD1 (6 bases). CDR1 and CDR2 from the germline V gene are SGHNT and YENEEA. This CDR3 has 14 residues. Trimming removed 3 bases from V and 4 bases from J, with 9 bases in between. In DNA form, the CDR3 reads TGTGCCAGCAGCTTTACAGGGCCCACCGGGGAGCTGTTTTTT. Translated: CASSFTGPTGELFF. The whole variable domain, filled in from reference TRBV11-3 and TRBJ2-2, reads EAGVVQSPRYKIIEKKQPVAFWCNPISGHNTLYWYLQNLGQGPELLIRYENEEAVDDSQLPKDRFSAERLKGVDSTLKIQPAELGDSAVYLCASSFTGPTGELFFGEGSRLTVL.

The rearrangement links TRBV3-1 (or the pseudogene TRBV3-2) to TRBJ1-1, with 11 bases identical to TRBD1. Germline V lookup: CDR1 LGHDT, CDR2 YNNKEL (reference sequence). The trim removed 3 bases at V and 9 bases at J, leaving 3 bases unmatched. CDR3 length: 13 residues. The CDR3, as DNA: TGTGCCAGCAGCCAGGACAGGGGGCCTCAAGCTTTCTTT. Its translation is CASSQDRGPQAFF.

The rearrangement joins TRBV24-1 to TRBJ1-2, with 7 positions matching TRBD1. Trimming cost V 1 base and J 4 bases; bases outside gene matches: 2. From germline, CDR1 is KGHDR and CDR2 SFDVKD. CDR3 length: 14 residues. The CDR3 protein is CATSDFGTAYGYTF. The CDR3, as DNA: TGTGCCACCAGTGATTTCGGGACAGCCTATGGCTACACCTTC.

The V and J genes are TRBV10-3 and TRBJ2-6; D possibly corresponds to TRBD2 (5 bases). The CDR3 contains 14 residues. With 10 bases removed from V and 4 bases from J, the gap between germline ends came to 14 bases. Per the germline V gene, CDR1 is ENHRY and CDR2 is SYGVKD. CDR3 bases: TGTGCCACCGGTGGGGAGCTGGGGGCCAACGTCCTGACTTTC. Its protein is CATGGELGANVLTF.

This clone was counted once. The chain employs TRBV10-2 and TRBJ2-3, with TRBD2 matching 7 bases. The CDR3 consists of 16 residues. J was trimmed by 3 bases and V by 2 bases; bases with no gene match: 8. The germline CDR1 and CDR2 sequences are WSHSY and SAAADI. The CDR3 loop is CASSEPRLAGTDTQYF. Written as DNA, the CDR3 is TGCGCCAGCAGTGAGCCCAGACTAGCTGGGACAGATACGCAGTATTTT.

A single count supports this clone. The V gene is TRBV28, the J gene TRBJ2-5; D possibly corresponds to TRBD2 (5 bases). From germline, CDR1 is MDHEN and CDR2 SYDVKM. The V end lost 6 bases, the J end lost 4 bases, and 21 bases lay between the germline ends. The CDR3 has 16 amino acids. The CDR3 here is CASSPSGGPGRETQYF. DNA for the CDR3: TGTGCCAGCAGCCCCTCCGGAGGCCCGGGGAGAGAGACCCAGTACTTC.

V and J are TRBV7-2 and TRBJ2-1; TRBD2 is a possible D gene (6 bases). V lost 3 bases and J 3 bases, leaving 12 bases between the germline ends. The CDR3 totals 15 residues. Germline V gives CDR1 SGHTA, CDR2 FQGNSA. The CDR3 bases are TGTGCCAGCAGCTTTGTGTCGGGAGTCTACAATGAGCAGTTCTTC. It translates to CASSFVSGVYNEQFF.

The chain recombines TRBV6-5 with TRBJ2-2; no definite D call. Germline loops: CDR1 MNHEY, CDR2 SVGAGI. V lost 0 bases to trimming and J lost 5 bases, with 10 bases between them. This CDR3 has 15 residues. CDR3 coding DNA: TGTGCCAGCAGTTACTCGGCGGCCGGGACCGGGGAGCTGTTTTTT. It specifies CASSYSAAGTGELFF.

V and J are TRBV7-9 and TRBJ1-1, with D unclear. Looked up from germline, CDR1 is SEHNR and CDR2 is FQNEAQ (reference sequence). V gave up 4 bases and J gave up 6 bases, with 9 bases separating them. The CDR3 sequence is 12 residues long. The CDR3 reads CASSSLESEAFF. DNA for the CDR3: TGTGCCAGCAGCTCCCTCGAGTCTGAAGCTTTCTTT.